This is a list of T cell receptor beta chains from one sample in a study of siplizumab effects on memory and regulatory T cells. Antigen specificity for these receptors is unknown. TCRdb keeps only in-frame clones here, not all; method: immunoSEQ multiplex PCR. The repertoire holds 9,000 to 10,000 clones, with almost 40% as singletons. The sequenced material came from CFSE-low (dividing) CD4+ T cells sorted from an allogeneic mixed lymphocyte reaction. These TCRs come from a human donor in good health; the cells came from an allogeneic mixed lymphocyte reaction. The CDR3 runs from the conserved cysteine through the conserved F or W. The D gene is left open where the match is weak. Size values are once, few and many counts, or a class for expanded clones, and some rows have none.

>13|TRBJ1-2|NA|TRBV5-1|TRBD1
TGCGCCAGCAGCTTAGGGACAGCTTATGGCTACACCTTC
CASSLGTAYGYTF
>14|TRBJ2-5|medium-sized|TRBV2|TRBD2
TGTGCCAGCAGTGAATTAGCGGGAGGGGAGACCCAGTACTTC
CASSELAGGETQYF
>13|TRBJ2-7|few|TRBV6-1|NA
TGTGCCAGCAGTACCCCCGCCAGTTACGAGCAGTACTTC
CASSTPASYEQYF
>14|TRBJ2-7|NA|TRBV5-6|NA
TGTGCCAGCAGCTTGTACGGAGTAACCTACGAGCAGTACTTC
CASSLYGVTYEQYF
>14|TRBJ1-1|NA|TRBV5-8|NA
TGTGCCAGCAGCTTCCTGACAGGGAACACTGAAGCTTTCTTT
CASSFLTGNTEAFF
>14|TRBJ2-5|NA|TRBV4-1|TRBD1
TGCGCCAGCAGCCGGACAGGGGTGGGAGAGACCCAGTACTTC
CASSRTGVGETQYF
>15|TRBJ2-7|NA|TRBV11-2|TRBD2
TGTGCCAGCAGCACGGGACTAGCGAACACCTACGAGCAGTACTTC
CASSTGLANTYEQYF
>15|TRBJ2-2|NA|TRBV7-9|NA
TGTGCCAGCAGCTTAGAATTGGGGGGAGCCGGGGAGCTGTTTTTT
CASSLELGGAGELFF
>14|TRBJ2-3|NA|TRBV7-8|NA
TGTGCCAGCAGCTCCCTCGGCCCCACAGATACGCAGTATTTT
CASSSLGPTDTQYF
>13|TRBJ1-1|medium-sized|TRBV7-3|NA
TGTGCCAGCAGCTTAACTAGAAACACTGAAGCTTTCTTT
CASSLTRNTEAFF
>17|TRBJ2-3|NA|TRBV7-2|TRBD1
TGTGCCAGCAGCTTATTCCCAACAGGGGGTGGCACAGATACGCAGTATTTT
CASSLFPTGGGTDTQYF
>15|TRBJ2-7|few|TRBV6-5|NA
TGTGCCAGCAGCCGAAACAGACAGAAGTCCTACGAGCAGTACTTC
CASSRNRQKSYEQYF
>14|TRBJ1-4|once|TRBV7-2|NA
TGTGCCAGCAGCGAGGACCCAATCGGGGAAAAACTGTTTTTT
CASSEDPIGEKLFF
>15|TRBJ2-7|NA|TRBV4-2|NA
TGTGCCAGCAGCCGCCCGGCAGGAAGCTCCTACGAGCAGTACTTC
CASSRPAGSSYEQYF
>14|TRBJ2-2|once|TRBV5-1|NA
TGCGCCAGCAGCTTTGGGGGTGCTTCGGGGGAGCTGTTTTTT
CASSFGGASGELFF
>14|TRBJ2-3|once|TRBV5-1|NA
TGCGCCAGCAGCTCTGGCCGGAGCACAGATACGCAGTATTTT
CASSSGRSTDTQYF
>15|TRBJ1-3|medium-sized|TRBV18|NA
TGTGCCAGCTCACCAATCCGGAGCTCTGGAAACACCATATATTTT
CASSPIRSSGNTIYF
>13|TRBJ1-1|NA|TRBV11-2|NA
TGTGCCAGCAGCTTAGAGAGGAACACTGAAGCTTTCTTT
CASSLERNTEAFF
>13|TRBJ2-3|few|TRBV14|TRBD1
TGTGCCAGCAGCCCCCAGCGGACAGGTGGTTTGTATTTT
CASSPQRTGGLYF
>13|TRBJ1-2|medium-sized|TRBV25-1|NA
TGTGCCAGCACTCGGGGCGGAGGCTATGGCTACACCTTC
CASTRGGGYGYTF
>19|TRBJ2-3|few|TRBV29-1|TRBD2
TGCAGCGTTGAAGTGGGACTAGCGGGAGGGTCCTGGGGCACAGATACGCAGTATTTT
CSVEVGLAGGSWGTDTQYF
>12|TRBJ1-3|NA|TRBV29-1|NA
TGCAGCGTTGAAGATCACGGAAACACCATATATTTT
CSVEDHGNTIYF
>12|TRBJ2-1|few|TRBV29-1|TRBD1
TGCAGCGCCCAGACAGGGATGAATGAGCAGTTCTTC
CSAQTGMNEQFF
>14|TRBJ2-7|once|TRBV6-5|TRBD1
TGTGCCACCACGTCCCGGGACAGCTCCTACGAGCAGTACTTC
CATTSRDSSYEQYF
>15|TRBJ1-4|medium-sized|TRBV5-1|TRBD1
TGCGCCAGCAGCCGACGTACAGGGGGACTTGAAAAACTGTTTTTT
CASSRRTGGLEKLFF
>17|TRBJ2-2|NA|TRBV27|TRBD1
TGTGCCAGTCAGTTTACGCTCCCGGACAGGCGCACCGGGGAGCTGTTTTTT
CASQFTLPDRRTGELFF
>17|TRBJ2-1|NA|TRBV12-5|NA
TGTGCTAGTGGTTTGGTATATGTCGGCGGGCTACACAATGAGCAGTTCTTC
CASGLVYVGGLHNEQFF
>16|TRBJ2-1|few|TRBV5-1|TRBD2
TGCGCCAGCAGCTCGACTAGCGGGAGGAGGAACAATGAGCAGTTCTTC
CASSSTSGRRNNEQFF
>15|TRBJ1-2|NA|TRBV18|NA
TGTGCCAGCTCACTTAACAGGGAGGGTAACTATGGCTACACCTTC
CASSLNREGNYGYTF
>14|TRBJ2-7|few|TRBV18|NA
TGTGCCAGCTCACCACTCAGGGCGACCTACGAGCAGTACTTC
CASSPLRATYEQYF
>15|TRBJ2-2|NA|TRBV7-3|NA
TGTGCCAGCAGCTTAGTGGCCGGCTACACCGGGGAGCTGTTTTTT
CASSLVAGYTGELFF
>14|TRBJ1-4|NA|TRBV6-6|NA
TGTGCCAGCAGTAAACAGGCAACTAATGAAAAACTGTTTTTT
CASSKQATNEKLFF
>16|TRBJ1-3|medium-sized|TRBV27|NA
TGTGCCAGCAGTTTATCGGGCGTTGGACTCGGAAACACCATATATTTT
CASSLSGVGLGNTIYF
>17|TRBJ1-5|NA|TRBV28|NA
TGTGCCAGCAGTCCCCGAGGGAGGGGATGGGGCAATCAGCCCCAGCATTTT
CASSPRGRGWGNQPQHF
>12|TRBJ1-3|few|TRBV30|NA
TGTGCCTGGAGAAGTGGTGGAAACACCATATATTTT
CAWRSGGNTIYF
>14|TRBJ2-7|once|TRBV5-6|NA
TGTGCCAGCAGCGCGCGAGTAGGGTCATACGAGCAGTACTTC
CASSARVGSYEQYF
>13|TRBJ2-2|NA|TRBV18|NA
TGTGCCAGCTCGAGGGGGATCACCGGGGAGCTGTTTTTT
CASSRGITGELFF
>13|TRBJ2-1|NA|TRBV27|TRBD1
TGTGCCACTAGGACAGGGGCCCAATTTGAGCAGTTCTTC
CATRTGAQFEQFF
>14|TRBJ1-6|NA|TRBV21-1|NA
TGTGCCAGCAGCAAAGTCCGGAATAATTCACCCCTCCACTTT
CASSKVRNNSPLHF
>13|TRBJ2-2|few|TRBV27|TRBD2
TGTGCCAGCCGTAGCGGGAGCGGCGGGGAGCTGTTTTTT
CASRSGSGGELFF
>13|TRBJ2-3|NA|TRBV7-2|NA
TGTGCCAGCAGCCGGCCTGGCACAGATACGCAGTATTTT
CASSRPGTDTQYF
>14|TRBJ2-7|medium-sized|TRBV29-1|TRBD2
TGCAGCGTAGGGCTAGCGGGAGGGTCCTACGAGCAGTACTTC
CSVGLAGGSYEQYF
>17|TRBJ2-1|NA|TRBV15|TRBD2
TGTGCCACCAGCAGAGGCGGGACTAGCGGGAGTAGGTATGAGCAGTTCTTC
CATSRGGTSGSRYEQFF
>14|TRBJ2-1|few|TRBV27|TRBD2
TGTGCCAGCAGACTAGCGGGGTCCTACAATGAGCAGTTCTTC
CASRLAGSYNEQFF
>14|TRBJ1-3|NA|TRBV5-1|NA
TGCGCCAGCAGCTTGACGGGTGTCGGAAACACCATATATTTT
CASSLTGVGNTIYF
>15|TRBJ2-6|NA|TRBV11-1|NA
TGTGCCAGCAGCCGGACACGCTCTGGGGCCAACGTCCTGACTTTC
CASSRTRSGANVLTF
>17|TRBJ2-6|NA|TRBV21-1|NA
TGTGCCAGCAGCAGCCCCGGGGGGATCTCTGGGGCCAACGTCCTGACTTTC
CASSSPGGISGANVLTF
>15|TRBJ2-3|few|TRBV2|TRBD1
TGTGCCAGCAGTGAAGAGACAGGGATCGCAGATACGCAGTATTTT
CASSEETGIADTQYF